Sequencing of this TCR beta chain was carried out in a study of T-cell memory formation after mild COVID-19. The CDR3 length is 13 residues. Trimming at V came to 6 bases and at J to 5 bases, leaving 5 bases not matched to a gene. The germline CDR1 and CDR2 sequences are SQVTM and ANQGSEA. TCRdb called the 5' RACE reads again in MiXCR, with one record for every CDR3 protein. The data contain under 300,000 distinct CDR3 sequences, roughly 9.4% of them singletons. This chain connects TRBV29-1 to TRBJ2-1, with 9 bases that match TRBD1. The receptor comes from a man between 18 and 29 years old who had mild COVID-19 (a few samples of this study predate the infection). Cell type and time point are not known. Sequenced sample: PBMCs or a T cell subset sorted from them (not recorded which). The CDR3 sequence is CSVGTGRNNEQFF. CDR3 nucleotide sequence: TGCAGCGTCGGGACAGGGAGGAACAATGAGCAGTTCTTC.